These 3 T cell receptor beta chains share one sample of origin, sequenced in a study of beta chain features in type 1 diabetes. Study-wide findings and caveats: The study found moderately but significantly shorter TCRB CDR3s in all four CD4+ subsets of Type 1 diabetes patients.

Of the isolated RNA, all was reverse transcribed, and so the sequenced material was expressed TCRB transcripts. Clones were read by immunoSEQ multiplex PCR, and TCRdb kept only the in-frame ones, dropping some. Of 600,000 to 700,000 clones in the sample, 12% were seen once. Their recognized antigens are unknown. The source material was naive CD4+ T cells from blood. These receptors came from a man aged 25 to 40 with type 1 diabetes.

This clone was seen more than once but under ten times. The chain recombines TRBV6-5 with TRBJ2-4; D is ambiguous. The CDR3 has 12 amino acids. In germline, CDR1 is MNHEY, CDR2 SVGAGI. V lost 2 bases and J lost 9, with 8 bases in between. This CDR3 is CASSYTYGIQYF. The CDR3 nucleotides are TGTGCCAGCAGTTACACTTACGGCATTCAGTACTTC.

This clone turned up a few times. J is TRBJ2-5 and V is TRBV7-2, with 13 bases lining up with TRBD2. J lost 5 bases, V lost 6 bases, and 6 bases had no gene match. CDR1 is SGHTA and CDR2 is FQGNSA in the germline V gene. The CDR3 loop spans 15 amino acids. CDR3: CASSLTSGGIETQYF. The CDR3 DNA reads TGTGCCAGCAGTTTGACTAGCGGGGGGATTGAGACCCAGTACTTC.

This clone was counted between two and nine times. CDR3 nucleotides: TGTGCCAGCTCACCACCCGGGGGATCGAGGAACACTGAAGCTTTCTTT. Its protein is CASSPPGGSRNTEAFF. J is TRBJ1-1 and V is TRBV18, with D possibly matching TRBD1 (5 bases). The CDR3 has 16 amino acids. Trimming cost V 0 bases and J 1 base, with 12 bases left between them. Germline V gene data show CDR1 as KGHSH and CDR2 as LQKENI.